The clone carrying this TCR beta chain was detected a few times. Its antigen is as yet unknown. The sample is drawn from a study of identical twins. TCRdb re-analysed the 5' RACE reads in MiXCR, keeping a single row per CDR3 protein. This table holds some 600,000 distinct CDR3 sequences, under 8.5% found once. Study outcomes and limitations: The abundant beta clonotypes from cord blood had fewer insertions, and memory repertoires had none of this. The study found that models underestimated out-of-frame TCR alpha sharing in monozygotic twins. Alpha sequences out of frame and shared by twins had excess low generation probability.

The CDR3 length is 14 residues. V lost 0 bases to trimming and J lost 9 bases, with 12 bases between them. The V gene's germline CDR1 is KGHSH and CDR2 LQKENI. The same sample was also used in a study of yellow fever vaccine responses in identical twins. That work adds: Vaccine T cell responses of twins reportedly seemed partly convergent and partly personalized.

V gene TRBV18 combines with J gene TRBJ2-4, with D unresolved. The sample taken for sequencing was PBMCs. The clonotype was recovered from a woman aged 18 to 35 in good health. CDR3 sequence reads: CASSPPVGSGIQYF. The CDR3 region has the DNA TGTGCCAGCTCACCACCGGTCGGGTCAGGCATTCAGTACTTC.